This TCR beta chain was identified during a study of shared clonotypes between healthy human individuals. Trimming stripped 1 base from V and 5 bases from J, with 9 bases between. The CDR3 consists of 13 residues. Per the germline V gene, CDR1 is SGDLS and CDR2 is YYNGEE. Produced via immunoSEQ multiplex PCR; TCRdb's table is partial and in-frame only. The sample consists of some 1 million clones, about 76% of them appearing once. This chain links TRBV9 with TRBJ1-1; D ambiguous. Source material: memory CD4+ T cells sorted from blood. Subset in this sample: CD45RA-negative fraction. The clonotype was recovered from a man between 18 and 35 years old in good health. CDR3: CASSVNVLTEAFF. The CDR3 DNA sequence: TGTGCCAGCAGCGTAAACGTTTTGACTGAAGCTTTCTTT.